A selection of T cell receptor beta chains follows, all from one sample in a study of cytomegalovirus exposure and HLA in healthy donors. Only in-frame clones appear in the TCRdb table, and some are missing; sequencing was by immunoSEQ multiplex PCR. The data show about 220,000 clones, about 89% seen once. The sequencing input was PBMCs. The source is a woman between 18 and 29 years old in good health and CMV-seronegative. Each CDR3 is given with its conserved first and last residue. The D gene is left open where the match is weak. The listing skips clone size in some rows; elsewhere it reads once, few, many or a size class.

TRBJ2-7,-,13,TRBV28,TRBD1,TGTGCCAGCAGTTCGGGACAGAGATACGAGCAGTACTTC,CASSSGQRYEQYF
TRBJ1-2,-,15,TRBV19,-,TGTGCCAGTAGTACCCCCGGGGAGCCTAACTATGGCTACACCTTC,CASSTPGEPNYGYTF
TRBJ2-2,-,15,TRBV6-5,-,TGTGCCAGCAGTTCCAGCGGTTATAACACCGGGGAGCTGTTTTTT,CASSSSGYNTGELFF
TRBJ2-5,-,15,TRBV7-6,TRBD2,TGTGCCAGCAGCTTCGGCGGGAGTGGACAAGAGACCCAGTACTTC,CASSFGGSGQETQYF
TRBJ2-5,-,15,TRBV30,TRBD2,TGTGCCTGGAGGAAGGGACTAGCGATCCAAGAGACCCAGTACTTC,CAWRKGLAIQETQYF
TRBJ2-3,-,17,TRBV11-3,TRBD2,TGTGCCAGCAGCTTAGGCCGCCGGGAGGGCCGGTCAGATACGCAGTATTTT,CASSLGRREGRSDTQYF
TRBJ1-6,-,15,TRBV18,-,TGTGCCAGCTCACCCACAGGGTGGGATAATTCACCCCTCCACTTT,CASSPTGWDNSPLHF
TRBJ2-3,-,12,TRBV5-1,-,TGCGCCAGCATAGTTGACACAGATACGCAGTATTTT,CASIVDTDTQYF
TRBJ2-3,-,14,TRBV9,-,TGTGCCAGCAGCGTAGGCTCGCTAGCCGATACGCAGTATTTT,CASSVGSLADTQYF
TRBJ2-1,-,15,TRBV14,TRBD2,TGTGCCAGCAGCCAGGGAGGGTTCTTTTACAATGAGCAGTTCTTC,CASSQGGFFYNEQFF
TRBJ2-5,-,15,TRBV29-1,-,TGCAGCGTTTATCAGGGGACGGGACCTCAAGAGACCCAGTACTTC,CSVYQGTGPQETQYF
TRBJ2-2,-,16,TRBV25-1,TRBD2,TGTGCCAGCAGTGAACCGGGACTAGAGTACACCGGGGAGCTGTTTTTT,CASSEPGLEYTGELFF
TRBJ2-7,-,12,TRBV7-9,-,TGTGCCAGCAGCTCCTTAGCCCACGAGCAGTACTTC,CASSSLAHEQYF
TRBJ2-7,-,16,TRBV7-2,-,TGTGCCAGCAGTTTGTACCCAGGACTCCAAGGCCTCGAGCAGTACTTC,CASSLYPGLQGLEQYF
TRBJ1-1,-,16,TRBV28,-,TGTGCCAGCAGTCTTATTAACAGGGTCCAGAACACTGAAGCTTTCTTT,CASSLINRVQNTEAFF
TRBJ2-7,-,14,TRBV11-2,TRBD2,TGTGCCAGCAGCTTATTAGCGGGAAGCTACGAGCAGTACTTC,CASSLLAGSYEQYF
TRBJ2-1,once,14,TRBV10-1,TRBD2,TGCGCCAGCAGTGAGACTAGCGGGAGTGTTGAGCAGTTCTTC,CASSETSGSVEQFF
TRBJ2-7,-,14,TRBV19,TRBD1,TGTGCCAGTAGTATAGGGGACAGGGGAGACGAGCAGTACTTC,CASSIGDRGDEQYF
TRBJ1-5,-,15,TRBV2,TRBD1,TGTGCCAGCAAGTTGGAGGGGGCCTTCAATCAGCCCCAGCATTTT,CASKLEGAFNQPQHF
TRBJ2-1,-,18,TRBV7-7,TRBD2,TGTGCCAGCAGTCCCTCGCGGGCAGGGACTAGCGGGACCCTAGAGCAGTTCTTC,CASSPSRAGTSGTLEQFF
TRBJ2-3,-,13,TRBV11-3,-,TGTGCCAGCAGCAGAGGAACGGGGGATACGCAGTATTTT,CASSRGTGDTQYF
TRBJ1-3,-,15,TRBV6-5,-,TGTGCCAGCAGTTACTCCCCCCAGATGGGAAACACCATATATTTT,CASSYSPQMGNTIYF
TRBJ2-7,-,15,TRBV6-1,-,TGTGCCAGCAGGCTCTACTTACAGGACTCCTACGAGCAGTACTTC,CASRLYLQDSYEQYF
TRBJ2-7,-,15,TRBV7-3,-,TGTGCCAGCAGCTTAAACCGGGGGGCGGTGTACGAGCAGTACTTC,CASSLNRGAVYEQYF
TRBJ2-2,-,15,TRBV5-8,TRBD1,TGTGCCAGCAGCTTCCCGGACAGGGGGCCCGGGGAGCTGTTTTTT,CASSFPDRGPGELFF
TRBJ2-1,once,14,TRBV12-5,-,TGTGCTAGTGGTCTCCAAGGTGGGAGTGGTGAGCAGTTCTTC,CASGLQGGSGEQFF
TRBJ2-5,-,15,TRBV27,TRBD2,TGTGCCAGCAGTTTCGATAGCGGGAGTTGGGAGACCCAGTACTTC,CASSFDSGSWETQYF
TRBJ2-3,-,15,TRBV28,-,TGTGCCAGCAGTTTTCAATCGGGGGGCAGGGATACGCAGTATTTT,CASSFQSGGRDTQYF
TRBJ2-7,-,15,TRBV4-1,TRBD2,TGCGCCAGCAGCCAGAGACTAGCGGCACCCTACGAGCAGTACTTC,CASSQRLAAPYEQYF
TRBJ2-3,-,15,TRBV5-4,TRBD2,TGTGCCAGCAGCGCCGCCGGGACTAGCGCAAATACGCAGTATTTT,CASSAAGTSANTQYF
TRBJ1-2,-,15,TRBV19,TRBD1,TGTGCCAGTAGTATCCCCGGGACAGGGGGATATGGCTACACCTTC,CASSIPGTGGYGYTF
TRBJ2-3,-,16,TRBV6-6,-,TGTGCCAGCAGTTACCGGCGGCATACATTCACAGATACGCAGTATTTT,CASSYRRHTFTDTQYF
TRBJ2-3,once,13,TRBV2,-,TGTGCCAGCAACCCCAAAGGGGCAGATACGCAGTATTTT,CASNPKGADTQYF
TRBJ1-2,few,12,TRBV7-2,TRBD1,TGTGCCAGCAGCTTGGACAGGGCTGGCTACACCTTC,CASSLDRAGYTF
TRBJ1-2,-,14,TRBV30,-,TGTGCCTGGAGTGTACTCAGGGCTCAGGATGGCTACACCTTC,CAWSVLRAQDGYTF
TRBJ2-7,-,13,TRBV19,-,TGTGCCAGTAGTATAAGCGGTGCCCACGAGCAGTACTTC,CASSISGAHEQYF
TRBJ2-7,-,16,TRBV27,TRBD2,TGTGCCAGCAGTTCCTTGGGCGGGAGTCCCTCCTACGAGCAGTACTTC,CASSSLGGSPSYEQYF
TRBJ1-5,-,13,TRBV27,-,TGTGCCAGCAGTTTTAAGACAGGCCAGCCCCAGCATTTT,CASSFKTGQPQHF
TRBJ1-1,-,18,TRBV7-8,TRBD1,TGTGCCAGCAGATCCGACCGGGACAGGGAACCCGTGAACACTGAAGCTTTCTTT,CASRSDRDREPVNTEAFF
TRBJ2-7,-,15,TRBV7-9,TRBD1,TGTGCCAGCAGCTCCGTCGGGACAGCCTTCTACGAGCAGTACTTC,CASSSVGTAFYEQYF
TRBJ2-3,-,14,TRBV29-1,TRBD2,TGCAGCGCCGCGTGGACTAGCGGCACAGATACGCAGTATTTT,CSAAWTSGTDTQYF
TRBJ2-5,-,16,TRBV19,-,TGTGCCAGTAGTAGTATCCGGAAAGGGGGAAAAGAGACCCAGTACTTC,CASSSIRKGGKETQYF
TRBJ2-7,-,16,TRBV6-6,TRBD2,TGTGCCAGCAGCAACACGGCTAGCGGGGACCTAGACGAGCAGTACTTC,CASSNTASGDLDEQYF
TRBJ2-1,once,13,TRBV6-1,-,TGTGCCAGCAGTGTCTGGGGGCGCAATGAGCAGTTCTTC,CASSVWGRNEQFF
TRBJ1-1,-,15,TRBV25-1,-,TGTGCCAGCAGTGAATATGGCCAGGGGAACACTGAAGCTTTCTTT,CASSEYGQGNTEAFF
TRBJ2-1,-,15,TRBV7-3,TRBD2,TGTGCCAGCAGCCCAACTAGCGGAGCTTACAATGAGCAGTTCTTC,CASSPTSGAYNEQFF
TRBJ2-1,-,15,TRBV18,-,TGTGCCAGCTCACTTACCATAGCGCCACTTCTCCAGCAGTTCTTC,CASSLTIAPLLQQFF
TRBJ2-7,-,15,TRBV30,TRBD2,TGTGCCTGGAGTGAACTAGCGGGAGAGACCTACGAGCAGTACTTC,CAWSELAGETYEQYF